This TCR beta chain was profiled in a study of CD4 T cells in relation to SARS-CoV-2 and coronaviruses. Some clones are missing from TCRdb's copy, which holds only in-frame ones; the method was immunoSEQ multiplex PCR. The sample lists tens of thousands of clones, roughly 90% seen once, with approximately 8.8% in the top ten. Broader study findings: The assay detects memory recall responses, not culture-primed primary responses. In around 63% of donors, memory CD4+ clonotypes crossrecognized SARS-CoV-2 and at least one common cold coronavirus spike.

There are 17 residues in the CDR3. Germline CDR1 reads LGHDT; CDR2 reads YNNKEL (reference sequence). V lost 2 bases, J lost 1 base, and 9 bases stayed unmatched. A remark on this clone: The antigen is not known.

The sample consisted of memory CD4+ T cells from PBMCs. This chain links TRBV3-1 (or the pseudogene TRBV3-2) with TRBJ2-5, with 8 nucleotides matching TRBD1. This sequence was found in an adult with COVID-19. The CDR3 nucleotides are TGTGCCAGCAGCCAAAGGCGGGGACAGGCCTCCCAAGAGACCCAGTACTTC. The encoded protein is CASSQRRGQASQETQYF.